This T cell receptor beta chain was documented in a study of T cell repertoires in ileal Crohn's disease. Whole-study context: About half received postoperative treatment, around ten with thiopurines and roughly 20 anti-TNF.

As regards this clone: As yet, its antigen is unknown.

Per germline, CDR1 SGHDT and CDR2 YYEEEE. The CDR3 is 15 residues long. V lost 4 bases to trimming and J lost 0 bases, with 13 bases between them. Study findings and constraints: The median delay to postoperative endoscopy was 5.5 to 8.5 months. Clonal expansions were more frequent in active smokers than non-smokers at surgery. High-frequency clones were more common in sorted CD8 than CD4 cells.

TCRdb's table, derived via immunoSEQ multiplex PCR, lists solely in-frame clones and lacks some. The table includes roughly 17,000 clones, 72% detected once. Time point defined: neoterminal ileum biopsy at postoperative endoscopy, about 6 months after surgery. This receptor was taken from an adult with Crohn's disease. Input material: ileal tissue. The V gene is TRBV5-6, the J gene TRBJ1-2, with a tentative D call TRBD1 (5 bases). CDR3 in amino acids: CASSLDRMSNYGYTF. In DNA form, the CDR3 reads TGTGCCAGCAGCCTCGACAGAATGTCTAACTATGGCTACACCTTC.